Below are 20 T cell receptor beta chains sequenced from a single sample in a study of T cell responses to AZD1222 COVID-19 vaccine. Data came from immunoSEQ multiplex PCR; TCRdb stores just in-frame clones and leaves some out. The sample has tens of thousands of clones; 90% are singletons. Source: peripheral blood, taken on day 0 of AZD1222 vaccination. These receptors all stem from an adult in good health.

The chain recombines TRBV6-2 or TRBV6-3 with TRBJ1-4, with a possible D match to TRBD1 (5 bases). CDR3 length: 16 residues. Looked up from germline, CDR1 is MNHEY and CDR2 is SVGEGT. V was cut by 2 bases and J by 4 bases, with 14 bases left in between. CDR3 sequence: CASSYGTSGDNEKLFF. CDR3 sequence (DNA): TGTGCCAGCAGTTACGGGACGTCCGGCGATAATGAAAAACTGTTTTTT.

This chain connects TRBV19 to TRBJ1-2; 8 nucleotides line up with TRBD1. V lost 7 bases, J lost 8 bases, and 6 bases stayed unmatched. The V gene's germline CDR1 is LNHDA and CDR2 SQIVND (reference sequence). The CDR3 sequence is 12 residues long. CDR3: CASTLTGEGYTF. Here the CDR3 DNA reads TGTGCCAGTACCCTGACAGGGGAGGGCTACACCTTC.

This clone occurred a few times. The gene calls are TRBV25-1 and TRBJ1-5; the D is unclear. The germline V gene has CDR1 MGHDK and CDR2 SYGVNS. This CDR3 has 12 residues. Trimming took off 7 bases at V and 4 bases at J, with 8 bases between the two ends. CDR3 nucleotide sequence: TGTGCCAGCAATAGGGCGAATCAGCCCCAGCATTTT. Amino acid sequence: CASNRANQPQHF.

DNA for the CDR3: TGTGCCAGTAGTGAGACAGGGCCCCGGCAGCCCCAGCATTTT. Residues: CASSETGPRQPQHF. The J gene is TRBJ1-5, the V gene TRBV19; TRBD1 matches at 7 bases. The length of the CDR3 is 14 residues. CDR1 is LNHDA and CDR2 is SQIVND in the germline V gene (reference sequence). Germline trimming cut 5 bases from V and 7 bases from J; bases unmatched to any gene: 8.

The chain couples TRBV7-6 to TRBJ1-6; the match to TRBD1 covers 7 bases. The germline V gene encodes CDR1 SGHVS and CDR2 FNYEAQ. This CDR3 has 15 amino acids. The J segment lost 5 bases and the V segment lost 0 bases, leaving 1 base of the junction unmatched. This CDR3 is CASSLATGNNSPLHF. In DNA, the CDR3 is TGTGCCAGCAGCTTAGCGACAGGGAATAATTCACCCCTCCACTTT.

The chain uses TRBV2 and TRBJ2-1, with D unclear. The V gene's germline CDR1 is SNHLY and CDR2 FYNNEI. This CDR3 has 14 amino acids. V shed 7 bases and J shed 0 bases, with 10 bases lying between them. CDR3 DNA sequence: TGTGCCAGCACGAGAGATATCTCCTACAATGAGCAGTTCTTC. Its translation is CASTRDISYNEQFF.

The V call is TRBV9, the J call TRBJ2-1, with 11 positions matching TRBD2. From germline, CDR1 is SGDLS and CDR2 YYNGEE. J was trimmed by 9 bases and V by 0 bases; bases with no gene match: 8. The CDR3 runs to 16 residues. DNA of the CDR3: TGTGCCAGCAGCGTAGCTGGTCTAGCGGGGGGCGGTGAGCAGTTCTTC. This translates into CASSVAGLAGGGEQFF.

The V and J genes are TRBV19 and TRBJ2-3, with a weak D call TRBD2 (5 bases). V gave up 7 bases and J gave up 5 bases, with 19 bases separating them. Germline V lookup: CDR1 LNHDA, CDR2 SQIVND (reference sequence). The CDR3 extends over 15 amino acids. This CDR3 is CASTKPGPEGDTQYF. The CDR3 DNA reads as TGTGCCAGTACCAAGCCGGGTCCCGAGGGAGATACGCAGTATTTT. Together with reference TRBV19 and TRBJ2-3, the CDR3 gives the full variable domain: DGGITQSPKYLFRKEGQNVTLSCEQNLNHDAMYWYRQDPGQGLRLIYYSQIVNDFQKGDIAEGYSVSREKKESFPLTVTSAQKNPTAFYLCASTKPGPEGDTQYFGPGTRLTVL.

V is TRBV19 and J is TRBJ2-1, with D possibly TRBD2 on 6 matching bases. Germline V CDR1 and CDR2: LNHDA, SQIVND (reference sequence). The CDR3 loop spans 15 amino acids. V gave up 2 bases and J gave up 2 bases, with 10 bases separating them. The CDR3 here is CASSIQAGPYNEQFF. The DNA for the CDR3 is TGTGCCAGTAGTATACAGGCGGGGCCCTACAATGAGCAGTTCTTC.

The chain uses TRBV15 and TRBJ1-3; D not resolved. CDR1 is LNHNV and CDR2 is YYDKDF in the germline V gene (reference sequence). V gave up 8 bases and J gave up 4 bases, with 12 bases separating them. CDR3 length equals 13 residues. In DNA, the CDR3 is TGTGCCACCTCACAGACGGTGGGAAACACCATATATTTT. It codes for CATSQTVGNTIYF.

The table lists this clone with a count of one. The chain is built from TRBV6-5 and TRBJ2-2, with TRBD1 matching 10 bases. The CDR3 is made up of 13 amino acids. Germline V gene sequence: CDR1 MNHEY, CDR2 SVGAGI. V was clipped by 11 bases and J by 5 bases; unmatched bases: 5. CDR3 in DNA: TGTGCCGCGGGACAGGGGCCAACCGGGGAGCTGTTTTTT. Its translation is CAAGQGPTGELFF.

This clone was detected a few times. The chain's CDR3 is CASSQTAGTSGSSYNEQFF. CDR3 in DNA: TGTGCCAGCAGCCAAACCGCCGGGACTAGCGGCAGCTCCTACAATGAGCAGTTCTTC. The gene calls are TRBV4-2 and TRBJ2-1; TRBD2 matches at 11 bases. Germline V gene lookup returns CDR1 LGHNA and CDR2 YNFKEQ. This CDR3 is built from 19 residues. The ends lost 2 bases at V and 0 bases at J; junction bases unmatched: 9.

The V and J genes are TRBV11-1 and TRBJ1-2; 12 bases match TRBD1. The germline CDR1 and CDR2 sequences are SGHAT and FQDESV (reference sequence). The V and J ends lost 5 bases and 8 bases, in that order; junction bases with no gene match: 12. The CDR3 spans 16 residues. Here the CDR3 DNA reads TGTGCCAGCAGCACCGACTCGGGACAGGGGGCGAAGGGCTACACCTTC. Its protein is CASSTDSGQGAKGYTF.

The V call is TRBV11-1, the J call TRBJ1-6; D possibly corresponds to TRBD1 (6 bases). The V gene lost 2 bases and the J gene lost 1 base, with 9 bases spanning the gap. Germline V gene lookup returns CDR1 SGHAT and CDR2 FQDESV (reference sequence). The CDR3 spans 16 residues. The CDR3 nucleotides read TGTGCCAGCAGCTTAAGGAGGGGGTCCTATAATTCACCCCTCCACTTT. Translated, it gives CASSLRRGSYNSPLHF.

The V call is TRBV5-1, the J call TRBJ1-3; TRBD1 aligns across 10 bases. CDR1 and CDR2 from the germline V gene are SGHRS and YFSETQ. The CDR3 is 14 amino acids. After removal of 5 bases from V and 4 bases from J, the junction contained 3 bases not matched to a gene. CDR3 nucleotides: TGCGCCAGCAGGGGGACAGGGGCAGGAAACACCATATATTTT. It is translated as CASRGTGAGNTIYF.

The chain combines TRBV5-4 with TRBJ2-2; no clear D. V was pared by 4 bases and J by 3 bases, with 10 bases between. Germline V gene sequence: CDR1 SGHNT, CDR2 YYREEE (reference sequence). There are 14 residues in the CDR3. This chain's CDR3 is CASSPRWDTGELFF. The CDR3 DNA reads TGTGCCAGCAGCCCTCGGTGGGACACCGGGGAGCTGTTTTTT.

The chain uses TRBV29-1 and TRBJ1-1; D gene unclear. Trimming cost V 4 bases and J 11 bases, with 14 bases left between them. The CDR3 spans 11 residues. Germline loops: CDR1 SQVTM, CDR2 ANQGSEA. The CDR3 reads CSVGRETDAFF. CDR3 nucleotide sequence: TGCAGCGTTGGGCGTGAAACCGACGCTTTCTTT.

This rearrangement joins TRBV4-2 to TRBJ1-5; the D is unclear. The germline gives CDR1 LGHNA, CDR2 YNFKEQ. V was cut by 1 base and J by 0 bases, with 10 bases left in between. CDR3 size: 16 residues. The CDR3 reads CASSQAVGASNQPQHF. CDR3 sequence (DNA): TGTGCCAGCAGCCAAGCTGTTGGTGCTAGCAATCAGCCCCAGCATTTT.

This chain uses TRBV30 with TRBJ2-7; 11 bases are shared with TRBD2. Germline V gene lookup returns CDR1 GTSNPN and CDR2 SVGIG (reference sequence). The CDR3 spans 15 residues. After removal of 1 base from V and 2 bases from J, the junction contained 4 bases not matched to a gene. CDR3 residues: CAWSAGTSGPYEQYF. DNA for the CDR3: TGTGCCTGGAGTGCCGGGACTAGCGGACCCTACGAGCAGTACTTC.

The genes are TRBV7-8 and TRBJ2-7; 8 bases are shared with TRBD2. Germline assignment: CDR1 SGHVS and CDR2 FQNEAQ. This CDR3 is 15 amino acids long. V was pared by 6 bases and J by 0 bases, with 7 bases of the junction left unmatched. CDR3 DNA sequence: TGTGCCAGCAGACCGGGGGGGGTCCCCTCCTACGAGCAGTACTTC. Translated: CASRPGGVPSYEQYF.